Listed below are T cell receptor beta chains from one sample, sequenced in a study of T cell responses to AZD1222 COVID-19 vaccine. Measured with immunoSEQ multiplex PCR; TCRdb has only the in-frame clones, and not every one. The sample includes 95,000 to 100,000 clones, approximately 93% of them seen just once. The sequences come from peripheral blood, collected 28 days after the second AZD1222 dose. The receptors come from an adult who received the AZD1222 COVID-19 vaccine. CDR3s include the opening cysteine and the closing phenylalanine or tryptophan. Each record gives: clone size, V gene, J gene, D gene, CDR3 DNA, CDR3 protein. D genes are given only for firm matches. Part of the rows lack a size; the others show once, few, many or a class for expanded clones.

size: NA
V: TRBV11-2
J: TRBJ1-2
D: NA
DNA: TGTGCCAGCAGCTTTCAGGGCGAGGACGGCTACACCTTC
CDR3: CASSFQGEDGYTF

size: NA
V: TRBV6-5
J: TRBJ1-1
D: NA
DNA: TGTGCCAGCAGTTACTCGGGCAGGGGCCCTGAAGCTTTCTTT
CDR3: CASSYSGRGPEAFF

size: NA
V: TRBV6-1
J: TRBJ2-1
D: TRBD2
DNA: TGTGCCAGCAGTGAAGGTACAGCGGGAGTTGATGAGCAGTTCTTC
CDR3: CASSEGTAGVDEQFF

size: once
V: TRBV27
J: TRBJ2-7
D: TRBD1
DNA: TGTGCCAGCAGAGGACAGGTCTACGAGCAGTACTTC
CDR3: CASRGQVYEQYF

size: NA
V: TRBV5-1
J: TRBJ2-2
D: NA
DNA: TGCGCCAGTGGCCCGGACAGACTTCTAAACACCGGGGAGCTGTTTTTT
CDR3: CASGPDRLLNTGELFF

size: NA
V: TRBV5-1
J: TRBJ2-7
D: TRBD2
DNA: TGCGCCAGCAGCTTGGGCGGTAGCGGGCTAAGTTACGAGCAGTACTTC
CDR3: CASSLGGSGLSYEQYF

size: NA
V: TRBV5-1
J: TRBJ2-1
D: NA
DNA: TGCGCCAGCAGCCCCCAACCGCTAGACGCGGCTACTCAAAATGAGCAGTTCTTC
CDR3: CASSPQPLDAATQNEQFF

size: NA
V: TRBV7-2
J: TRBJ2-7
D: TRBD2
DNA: TGTGCCAGCAGCGTCGGGACTAGTCTCCACGAGCAGTACTTC
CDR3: CASSVGTSLHEQYF

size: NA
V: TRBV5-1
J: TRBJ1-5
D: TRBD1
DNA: TGCGCCAGCAGCTTGGAGGGGGCTGTCAATCAGCCCCAGCATTTT
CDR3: CASSLEGAVNQPQHF

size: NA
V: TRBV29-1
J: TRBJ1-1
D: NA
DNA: TGCAGCGTTGAGGGGACGGGGACTGAAGCTTTCTTT
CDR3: CSVEGTGTEAFF

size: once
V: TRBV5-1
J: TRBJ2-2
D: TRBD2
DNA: TGCGCCAGCAGCTTGGGACTAGCGGGAGTCGGGGAGCTGTTTTTT
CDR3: CASSLGLAGVGELFF

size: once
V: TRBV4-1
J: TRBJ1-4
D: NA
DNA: TGCGCGACTGGGTGGCAGGTCGGCAATGAAAAACTGTTTTTT
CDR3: CATGWQVGNEKLFF

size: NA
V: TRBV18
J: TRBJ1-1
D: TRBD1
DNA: TGTGCCAGCTCGCCTGAGACAGGGTTTGGCACTGAAGCTTTCTTT
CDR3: CASSPETGFGTEAFF

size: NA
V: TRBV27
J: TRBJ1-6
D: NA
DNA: TGTGCCACCAGCGGGACGGGCTCCTATAATTCACCCCTCCACTTT
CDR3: CATSGTGSYNSPLHF

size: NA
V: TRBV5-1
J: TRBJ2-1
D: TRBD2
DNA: TGCGCCAGCAGCTCACTTCCGACTAGCGGGAGTGGGAATGAGCAGTTCTTC
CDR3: CASSSLPTSGSGNEQFF

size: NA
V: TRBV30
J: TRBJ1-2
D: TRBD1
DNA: TGTGCCTGGACCCTAGACAGGGCGTCTAACTATGGCTACACCTTC
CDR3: CAWTLDRASNYGYTF

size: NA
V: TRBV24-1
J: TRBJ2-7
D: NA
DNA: TGTGCCACCAGTGAGGGGCACGAGCAGTACTTC
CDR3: CATSEGHEQYF

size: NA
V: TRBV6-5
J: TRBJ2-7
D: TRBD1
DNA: TGTGCCAGCAGCCCGTGGACAGGGGGTTACGAGCAGTACTTC
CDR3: CASSPWTGGYEQYF

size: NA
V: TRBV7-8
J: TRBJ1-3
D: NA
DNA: TGTGCCAGCAGCCCGGGACGGAGCTCTGGAAACACCATATATTTT
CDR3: CASSPGRSSGNTIYF

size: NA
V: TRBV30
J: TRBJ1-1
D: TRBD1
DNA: TGTGCCTGGAGTCCGACAGGGGGCGCACAAGAAGATTTCTTT
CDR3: CAWSPTGGAQEDFF

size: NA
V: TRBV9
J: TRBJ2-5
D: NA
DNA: TGTGCCAGCAGTGATGCCGGACTCCCGAGGGCGACCCAGTACTTC
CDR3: CASSDAGLPRATQYF

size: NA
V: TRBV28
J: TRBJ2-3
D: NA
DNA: TGTGCCAGCAGTAGTCGAAGTAGTAAAGATACGCAGTATTTT
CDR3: CASSSRSSKDTQYF

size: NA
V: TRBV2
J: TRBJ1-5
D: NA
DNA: TGTGCCAGCAGTGAGGCGTATCAGCCCCAGCATTTT
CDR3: CASSEAYQPQHF

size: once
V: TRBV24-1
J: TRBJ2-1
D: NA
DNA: TGTGCCACCAGTGGCCCAGTAGGGCCCGCGTTGGGTGAGCAGTTCTTC
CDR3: CATSGPVGPALGEQFF

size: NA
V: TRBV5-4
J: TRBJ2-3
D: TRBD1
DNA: TGTGCCAGCAGCATCGACAGGGTCGGTACGCAGTATTTT
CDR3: CASSIDRVGTQYF

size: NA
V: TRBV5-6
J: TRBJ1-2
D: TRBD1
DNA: TGTGCCAGCAGCTTGGTAGGCGGACAGGGCCTATATGGCTACACCTTC
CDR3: CASSLVGGQGLYGYTF

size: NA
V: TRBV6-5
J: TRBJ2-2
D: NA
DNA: TGTGCCAGCAGTTACTCGCAGGGGTTGGCCGGGGAGCTGTTTTTT
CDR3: CASSYSQGLAGELFF

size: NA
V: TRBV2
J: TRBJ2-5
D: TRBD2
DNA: TGTGCCACCAGGGTAGGGCTAGCGGGAGAAGAGACCCAGTACTTC
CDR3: CATRVGLAGEETQYF

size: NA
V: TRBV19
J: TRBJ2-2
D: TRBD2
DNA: TGTGCCAGTAGCGCGGCTCTAGCGGGACTCGGGGAGCTGTTTTTT
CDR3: CASSAALAGLGELFF

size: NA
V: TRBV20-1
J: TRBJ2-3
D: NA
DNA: TGCAGTGCTAGTGTTGCTAGCACAGATACGCAGTATTTT
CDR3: CSASVASTDTQYF

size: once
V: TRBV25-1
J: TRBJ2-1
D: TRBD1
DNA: TGTGCCAGCAGTGAATCCGGACAGGGCCCCCCTTACAATGAGCAGTTCTTC
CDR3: CASSESGQGPPYNEQFF

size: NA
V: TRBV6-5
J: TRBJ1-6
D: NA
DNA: TGTGCCAGCGGGTCCTATAATTCACCCCTCCACTTT
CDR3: CASGSYNSPLHF

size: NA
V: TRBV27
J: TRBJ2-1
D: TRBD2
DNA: TGTGCCAGCAGTTTATGGGCTAGCGGGAGGGCTCTCCATGAGCAGTTCTTC
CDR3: CASSLWASGRALHEQFF

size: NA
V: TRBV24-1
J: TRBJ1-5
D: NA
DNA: TGTGCCACCAGTGATCCCCTAACGGATCGGGATCAGCCCCAGCATTTT
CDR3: CATSDPLTDRDQPQHF

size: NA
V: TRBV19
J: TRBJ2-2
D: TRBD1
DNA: TGTGCCAGTAGTCCACGGACAGGACCGAACACCGGGGAGCTGTTTTTT
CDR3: CASSPRTGPNTGELFF

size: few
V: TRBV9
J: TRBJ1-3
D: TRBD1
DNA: TGTGCCAGCAGCGCCGAACAGGGGATGGTTGGAAACACCATATATTTT
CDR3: CASSAEQGMVGNTIYF

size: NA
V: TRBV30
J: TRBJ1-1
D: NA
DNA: TGTGCCTGGAGTGTACTGGATAGAGACACTGAAGCTTTCTTT
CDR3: CAWSVLDRDTEAFF